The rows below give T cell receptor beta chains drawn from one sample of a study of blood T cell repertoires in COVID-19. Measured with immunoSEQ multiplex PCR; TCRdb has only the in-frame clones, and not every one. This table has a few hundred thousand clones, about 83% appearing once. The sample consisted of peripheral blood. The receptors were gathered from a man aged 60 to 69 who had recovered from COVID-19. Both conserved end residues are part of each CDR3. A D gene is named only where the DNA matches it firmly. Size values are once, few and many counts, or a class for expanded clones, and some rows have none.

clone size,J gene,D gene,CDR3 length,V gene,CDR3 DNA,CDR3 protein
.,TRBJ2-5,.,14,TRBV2,TGTGCCAGCACCGGGGGTGGGCGAGGGGAGACCCAGTACTTC,CASTGGGRGETQYF
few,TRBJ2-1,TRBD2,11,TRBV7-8,TGTGCCAGCAGCTCACTAGCGGAGCAGTTCTTC,CASSSLAEQFF
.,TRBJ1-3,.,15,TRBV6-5,TGTGCCAGCAGCTTAAGAGGGGGCTCTGGAAACACCATATATTTT,CASSLRGGSGNTIYF
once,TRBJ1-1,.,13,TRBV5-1,TGCGCCAGCAGCTTCCAGGGAAGGACTGAAGCTTTCTTT,CASSFQGRTEAFF
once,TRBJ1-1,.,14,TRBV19,TGTGCCAGTAGTCCCCGAGGGTCGGTCACTGAAGCTTTCTTT,CASSPRGSVTEAFF
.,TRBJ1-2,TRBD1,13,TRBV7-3,TGTGCCAGCAGCGCCGACAGGGGCTATGGCTACACCTTC,CASSADRGYGYTF
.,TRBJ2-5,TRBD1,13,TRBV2,TGTGCCAGCAGCCGGACAGGGGAAGAGACCCAGTACTTC,CASSRTGEETQYF
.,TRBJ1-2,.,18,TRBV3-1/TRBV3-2,TGTGCCAGCAGCCCGACCCCGGCGACCGGGGCGGGGATCTATGGCTACACCTTC,CASSPTPATGAGIYGYTF
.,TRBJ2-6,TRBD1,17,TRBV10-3,TGTGCCATCAATCCGGGACAGGGGGCGGCTGGGGCCAACGTCCTGACTTTC,CAINPGQGAAGANVLTF
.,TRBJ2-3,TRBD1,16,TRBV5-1,TGCGCCAGCAGAAACCAGACAGGGGTAGGCACAGATACGCAGTATTTT,CASRNQTGVGTDTQYF
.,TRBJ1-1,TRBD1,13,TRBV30,TGTGCCTCCCGGTCGGACAGGGGTACTGAAGCTTTCTTT,CASRSDRGTEAFF
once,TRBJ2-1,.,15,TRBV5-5,TGTGCCAGCACCCGGATCAACAGGGACGGGGATGAGCAGTTCTTC,CASTRINRDGDEQFF
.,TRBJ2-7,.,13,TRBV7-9,TGTGCCAGCAGCCACAGGGACACCTACGAGCAGTACTTC,CASSHRDTYEQYF
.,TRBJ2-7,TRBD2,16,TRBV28,TGTGCCAGCAGTGGAGCCGGGACTAGAGGGCTTGGCGAGCAGTACTTC,CASSGAGTRGLGEQYF
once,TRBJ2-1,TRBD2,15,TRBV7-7,TGTGCCAGCAGCTTAAATCCGGGAGGAAACAATGAGCAGTTCTTC,CASSLNPGGNNEQFF
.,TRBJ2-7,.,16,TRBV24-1,TGTGCCACCAGCCCCTCCGAGGCAGGGAACACCTACGAGCAGTACTTC,CATSPSEAGNTYEQYF
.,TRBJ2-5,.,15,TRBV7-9,TGTGCCAGCAGCTTAGTCGGGGGAATGGGGGAGACCCAGTACTTC,CASSLVGGMGETQYF
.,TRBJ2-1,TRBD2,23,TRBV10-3,TGTGCCATCAGTAGCCCCGCGGAGGGTAGTATTAGCGGGAGGGCCGTTTCCTACAATGAGCAGTTCTTC,CAISSPAEGSISGRAVSYNEQFF
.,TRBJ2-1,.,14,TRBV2,TGTGCCAGCGCATCGGGACACGGATACAATGAGCAGTTCTTC,CASASGHGYNEQFF
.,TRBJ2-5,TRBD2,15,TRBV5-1,TGCGCTAGCAAGATAGCGGGAGGGCCACCGGAGACCCAGTACTTC,CASKIAGGPPETQYF
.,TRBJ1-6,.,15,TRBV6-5,TGTGCCAGCAGGCCCCCTAGCTCCTATAATTCACCCCTCCACTTT,CASRPPSSYNSPLHF
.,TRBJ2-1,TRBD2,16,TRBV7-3,TGTGCCAGCAGCTTGTTACTAGCGGGAGGGGCCGATGAGCAGTTCTTC,CASSLLLAGGADEQFF
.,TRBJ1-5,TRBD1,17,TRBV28,TGTGCCAGCAGTTTACCACGGGACAGGGGACCCAATCAGCCCCAGCATTTT,CASSLPRDRGPNQPQHF
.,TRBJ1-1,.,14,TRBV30,TGTGCCTGGAGAGTTCAGGCACAGAACACTGAAGCTTTCTTT,CAWRVQAQNTEAFF
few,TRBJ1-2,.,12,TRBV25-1,TGTGCCAGCAGTGATAACGGTTATGGCTACACCTTC,CASSDNGYGYTF
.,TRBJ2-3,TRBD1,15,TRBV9,TGTGCCAGCAGCGCAGGGGGAACTAGCACAGATACGCAGTATTTT,CASSAGGTSTDTQYF
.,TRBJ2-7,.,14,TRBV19,TGTGCCAGTAGTATTAAGCACAGCCTCTACGAGCAGTACTTC,CASSIKHSLYEQYF
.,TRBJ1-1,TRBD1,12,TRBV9,TGTGCCAGCAGCACCCCAGGGGGTGAAGCTTTCTTT,CASSTPGGEAFF
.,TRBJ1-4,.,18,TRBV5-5,TGTGCCAGCAGCTTGGTTCCACTCTCCCTCCCGGGTAATGAAAAACTGTTTTTT,CASSLVPLSLPGNEKLFF
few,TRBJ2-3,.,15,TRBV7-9,TGTGCCAGCAGCCGTACAGGGAATTCGGCAGATACGCAGTATTTT,CASSRTGNSADTQYF
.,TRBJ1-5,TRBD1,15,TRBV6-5,TGTGCCAGCAGGCCCCCTGGAGGGGGCGGCCAGCCCCAGCATTTT,CASRPPGGGGQPQHF
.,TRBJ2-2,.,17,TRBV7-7,TGTGCCAGCAGCCGCGTCTTCGGGGGAGGTGGGACCGGGGAGCTGTTTTTT,CASSRVFGGGGTGELFF
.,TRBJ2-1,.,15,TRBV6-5,TGTGCCAGCAGTTACGGAGGGGTTAGCTACAATGAGCAGTTCTTC,CASSYGGVSYNEQFF
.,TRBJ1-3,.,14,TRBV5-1,TGCGCCAGCAGCTTGGGAGTCTCTGGAAACACCATATATTTT,CASSLGVSGNTIYF
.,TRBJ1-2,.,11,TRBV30,TGTGCCTTTAGTAGGGGCTATGGCTACACCTTC,CAFSRGYGYTF
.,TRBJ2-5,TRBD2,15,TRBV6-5,TGTGCCAGCAGTTACTGGCGGGGGGTGGAAGAGACCCAGTACTTC,CASSYWRGVEETQYF
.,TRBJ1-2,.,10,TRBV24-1,TGTGCCACCACAGGGTATGGCTACACCTTC,CATTGYGYTF
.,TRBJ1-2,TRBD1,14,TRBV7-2,TGTGCCAGCAGCATACTCAGGGGGCTGGATGGCTACACCTTC,CASSILRGLDGYTF
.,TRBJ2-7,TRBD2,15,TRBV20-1,TGCAGTGCTAGTACCGGACTAGCGGGAAGTTACGAGCAGTACTTC,CSASTGLAGSYEQYF
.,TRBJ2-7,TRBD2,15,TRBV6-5,TGTGCCAGCACCAAGGGGACTAGCGGGAACTACGAGCAGTACTTC,CASTKGTSGNYEQYF